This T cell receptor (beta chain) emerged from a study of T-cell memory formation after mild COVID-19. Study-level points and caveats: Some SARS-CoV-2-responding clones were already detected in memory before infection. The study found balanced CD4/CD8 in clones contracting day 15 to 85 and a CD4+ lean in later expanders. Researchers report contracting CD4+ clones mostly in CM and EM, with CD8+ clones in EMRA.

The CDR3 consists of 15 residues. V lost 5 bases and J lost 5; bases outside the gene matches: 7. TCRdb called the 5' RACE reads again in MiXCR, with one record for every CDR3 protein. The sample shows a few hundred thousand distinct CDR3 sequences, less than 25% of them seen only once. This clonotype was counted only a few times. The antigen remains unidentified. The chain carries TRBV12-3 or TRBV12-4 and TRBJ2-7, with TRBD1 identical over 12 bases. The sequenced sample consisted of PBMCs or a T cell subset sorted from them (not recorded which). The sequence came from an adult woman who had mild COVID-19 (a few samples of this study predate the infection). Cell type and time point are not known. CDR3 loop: CASSPTGTGGHEQYF. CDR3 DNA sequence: TGTGCCAGCAGTCCCACCGGGACAGGGGGCCACGAGCAGTACTTC.